This TCR beta chain was captured in a study of beta chain features in type 1 diabetes. A sort by CD45RO/CCR7/CD25/CD127/CD95/CD27 yielded CD4+ naive, central memory, regulatory and stem cell-like memory cells. Since all of the isolated RNA was reverse transcribed, expressed TCRB transcripts were what got sequenced. The study sequenced naive, central memory and regulatory T cell samples to an average of about 4 million reads. Clones were read by immunoSEQ multiplex PCR, and TCRdb kept only the in-frame ones, dropping some. Here the sample spans about 470,000 clones, approximately 31% being singletons. There are 15 residues in the CDR3. Germline V gene lookup returns CDR1 LGHNA and CDR2 YNFKEQ. V trimming: 0 bases; J trimming: 5 bases; junction bases outside the gene matches: 3.

V gene TRBV4-2 combines with J gene TRBJ1-1, with 10 bases identical to TRBD1. The sequencing input was naive CD4+ T cells from blood. The receptor was isolated from a man aged 18 to 29 in good health. CDR3 nucleotide sequence: TGTGCCAGCAGCCAAGAGCGGGACAGGGGAACTGAAGCTTTCTTT. This gives the protein CASSQERDRGTEAFF.